The 13 T cell receptor beta chains below come from one sample, sequenced in a study of blood T cell repertoires in COVID-19 (dated by TCRdb to the early 2020s). The library was built by means of the immunoSEQ multiplex PCR assay. The table was pulled from immuneACCESS by TCRdb, which kept in-frame rearrangements only. Such tables lose some clones; where checked, under half of the loss comes from unresolved V genes, and the rest has no known cause. In this sample the table shows hundreds of thousands of clones, 85% to 90% of which occur a single time. 4% to 5% of the sample goes to the ten largest clones. Material for sequencing was PBMCs or T cells enriched from blood (not recorded which). Receptors were obtained from a man aged 30 to 39 who had recovered from COVID-19.

The CDR3 spells CASSLVQGDTQYF. CDR3 bases: TGTGCCAGCAGCTTAGTCCAGGGTGATACGCAGTATTTT. The rearrangement joins TRBV7-9 to TRBJ2-3, with D possibly TRBD1 on 5 matching bases. In germline, CDR1 is SEHNR, CDR2 FQNEAQ (reference sequence). With 1 base removed from V and 6 bases from J, the gap between germline ends came to 8 bases. This CDR3 has 13 amino acids.

The chain combines TRBV5-4 with TRBJ2-7, with a possible D match to TRBD1 (7 bases). Looked up from germline, CDR1 is SGHNT and CDR2 is YYREEE (reference sequence). V was cut by 2 bases and J by 2 bases, with 14 bases left in between. The CDR3 is 15 residues long. The CDR3 is CASSFLRGTAYEQYF. The CDR3 nucleotides read TGTGCCAGCAGCTTTCTCCGGGGGACAGCCTACGAGCAGTACTTC.

The V and J genes are TRBV3-1 (or the pseudogene TRBV3-2) and TRBJ2-1, with 7 bases matching TRBD2. J gave up 4 bases and V 1 base, and 10 bases lay outside the gene matches. This CDR3 spans 17 amino acids. Per germline, CDR1 LGHDT and CDR2 YNNKEL (reference sequence). The CDR3 protein is CASSQGWSSGLYNEQFF. CDR3 coding DNA: TGTGCCAGCAGCCAAGGGTGGAGTAGCGGGCTGTACAATGAGCAGTTCTTC.

This sequence joins TRBV5-4 and TRBJ2-3; 10 positions match TRBD2. Germline values: CDR1 SGHNT, CDR2 YYREEE (reference sequence). Trimming took 0 bases from V and 0 from J; bases not matched to a gene: 7. The CDR3 length is 18 residues. CDR3 protein: CASSLGLAGETSTDTQYF. DNA for the CDR3: TGTGCCAGCAGCTTGGGACTAGCGGGTGAAACTAGCACAGATACGCAGTATTTT. Based on the CDR3 plus reference TRBV5-4 and TRBJ2-3, the full variable domain is ETGVTQSPTHLIKTRGQQVTLRCSSQSGHNTVSWYQQALGQGPQFIFQYYREEENGRGNFPPRFSGLQFPNYSSELNVNALELDDSALYLCASSLGLAGETSTDTQYFGPGTRLTVL.

The chain employs TRBV7-2 and TRBJ2-3; perhaps TRBD2 as D (5 bases). The CDR3 sequence is 15 residues long. Germline V gene data show CDR1 as SGHTA and CDR2 as FQGNSA. V was cut by 5 bases and J by 11 bases, with 23 bases left in between. The CDR3 coding sequence is TGTGCCAGCAGCCCCCTGGGCTCCCGGTTAGAGGGGCAGTATTTT. Protein: CASSPLGSRLEGQYF.

This chain joins TRBV5-1 and TRBJ2-2; D unclear. Germline V CDR1 and CDR2: SGHRS, YFSETQ. The CDR3 runs 14 residues. V lost 4 bases and J lost 7, with 14 bases in between. Written as DNA, the CDR3 is TGCGCCAGCAGCCCAGTACAACCGGGCGGGGAGCTGTTTTTT. As protein: CASSPVQPGGELFF. The variable domain in full, completed from reference TRBV5-1 and TRBJ2-2, reads KAGVTQTPRYLIKTRGQQVTLSCSPISGHRSVSWYQQTPGQGLQFLFEYFSETQRNKGNFPGRFSGRQFSNSRSEMNVSTLELGDSALYLCASSPVQPGGELFFGEGSRLTVL.

The chain joins TRBV4-1 to TRBJ2-3, with 7 bases that match TRBD1. The V segment lost 5 bases and the J segment 2 bases; nucleotides outside the gene matches: 7. Germline CDR1 is MGHRA and CDR2 is YSYEKL. The CDR3 totals 15 residues. CDR3 in DNA: TGCGCCAGCAGCACCCGGGACAGCACCACAGATACGCAGTATTTT. This sequence encodes CASSTRDSTTDTQYF.

The V gene is TRBV28, the J gene TRBJ2-3; 11 bases map to TRBD1. The CDR3 loop spans 16 amino acids. V dropped 7 bases and J dropped 1; count of bases not matched to a gene: 7. CDR1 and CDR2 from the germline V gene are MDHEN and SYDVKM. DNA of the CDR3: TGTGCCAGCACTCCCTGGACAGGGGGCGGCACAGATACGCAGTATTTT. Translated, it gives CASTPWTGGGTDTQYF.

This clone has a handful of counts. The CDR3 sequence: CASSSHTGENTGELFF. CDR3 nucleotide sequence: TGTGCCAGCAGCTCACACACGGGGGAGAACACCGGGGAGCTGTTTTTT. The chain couples TRBV11-2 to TRBJ2-2, with D possibly being TRBD2 (6 bases). The V and J ends lost 4 bases and 1 base respectively, with 13 bases between them. CDR1 is SGHAT and CDR2 is FQNNGV in the germline V gene. The CDR3 extends over 16 amino acids.

The chain has TRBV5-1 and TRBJ2-6; D ambiguous. Per the germline V gene, CDR1 is SGHRS and CDR2 is YFSETQ. Trimming left V 0 bases short and J 0 bases short, with 7 bases between. This CDR3 has 16 residues. CDR3 residues: CASSLDGPSGANVLTF. CDR3 bases: TGCGCCAGCAGCTTGGATGGGCCCTCTGGGGCCAACGTCCTGACTTTC.

This rearrangement joins TRBV5-1 to TRBJ1-1, with D hard to call. Looked up from germline, CDR1 is SGHRS and CDR2 is YFSETQ. The V gene lost 4 bases and the J gene lost 0 bases, with 19 bases spanning the gap. This CDR3 region has 17 residues. The CDR3, as DNA: TGCGCCAGCAGCACCGGAACACGAACAGTTTTGAACACTGAAGCTTTCTTT. Amino acids: CASSTGTRTVLNTEAFF.

The chain has TRBV24-1 and TRBJ2-5; the match to TRBD1 covers 8 bases. The CDR3 extends over 16 amino acids. J gave up 3 bases and V 3 bases, and 8 bases lay outside the gene matches. Germline V gives CDR1 KGHDR, CDR2 SFDVKD. The CDR3 loop reads CATSDPGGEGKETQYF. For the CDR3, the DNA is TGTGCCACCAGTGATCCAGGGGGCGAAGGGAAAGAGACCCAGTACTTC.

In its sample, this clone was seen once. The chain is built from TRBV19 and TRBJ2-1, with 8 bases matching TRBD2. Unmatched junction bases numbered 10, after V lost 4 bases and J lost 8 bases. CDR3 size: 15 residues. The germline V gene encodes CDR1 LNHDA and CDR2 SQIVND (reference sequence). This CDR3 is CASSTPKAGVHEQFF. As DNA, the CDR3 is TGTGCCAGTAGTACCCCTAAAGCGGGAGTTCATGAGCAGTTCTTC.